This T cell receptor (beta chain) was captured in a study of blood T cell repertoires in COVID-19. The overall study: Whether acute or convalescent, the COVID-19 samples came from the United States, Italy and Spain.

Clones were sequenced by immunoSEQ multiplex PCR, and TCRdb holds only the in-frame ones, with some missing. The sample includes about 200,000 clones, almost 90% of them seen just once. The germline gives CDR1 LGHDT, CDR2 YNNKEL (reference sequence). This CDR3 region has 13 residues. V dropped 10 bases and J dropped 7; count of bases not matched to a gene: 2. The sequenced sample was peripheral blood. The chain carries TRBV3-1 (or the pseudogene TRBV3-2) and TRBJ2-1; 15 positions match TRBD2. The TCR originated in a man younger than 35 with active or convalescent COVID-19. In DNA, the CDR3 is TGTGCCATCGGGACTAGCGGGAGGAATGAGCAGTTCTTC. Residues: CAIGTSGRNEQFF.